This T cell receptor (beta chain) was sequenced in a study of early T cells in non-severe SARS-CoV-2 infection. Study-wide context: Bulk RNA isolated from unsorted whole blood underwent sequencing; chains were not paired. Findings of the study overall: Anti-spike CD8 specificities were favored by VDJdb matching, whose results missed private and CD4 specificities.

Regarding this clonotype: The antigen remains unidentified.

Trimming took 5 bases from V and 0 from J, leaving 5 bases between them. The CDR3 runs 12 residues. The germline V gene has CDR1 MDHEN and CDR2 SYDVKM. Individual cDNA molecules were tagged with unique molecular identifiers. TCRdb fed the 5' RACE reads into MiXCR, producing one record per CDR3 protein. The profile shows around 55,000 distinct CDR3 sequences, under 15% of them singletons. The specimen comprised whole blood, sampled at baseline. The clonotype originates from an adult who was a healthcare worker with PCR-confirmed SARS-CoV-2 infection or an uninfected control (not recorded which). This chain links TRBV28 with TRBJ2-7; tentative D call: TRBD2 (5 bases). CDR3 coding DNA: TGTGCCAGCAGTCGGGGCTCCTACGAGCAGTACTTC. Encoded protein: CASSRGSYEQYF.